This T cell receptor beta chain was sequenced in a study of blood T cell repertoires in COVID-19. Study details: Specimens from acute and convalescent COVID-19 originated in the United States, Italy and Spain. Sources were T cells, B-cell-depleted T cells, or PBMCs; the material itself was cDNA or gDNA.

Libraries were prepared by immunoSEQ multiplex PCR; TCRdb keeps only in-frame clonotypes and omits some of them. The table records 55,000 to 75,000 clones, under 90% of them present only once. This CDR3 has 16 residues. Per the germline V gene, CDR1 is KGHSH and CDR2 is LQKENI. Germline trimming cut 6 bases from V and 5 bases from J; bases unmatched to any gene: 9. The sample comprised peripheral blood. The receptor's source is a man aged 50 to 59 with active COVID-19. J is TRBJ2-1 and V is TRBV18; 11 bases agree with TRBD2. CDR3 sequence: CASSPTGLAENNEQFF. The CDR3 DNA is TGTGCCAGCTCTCCTACGGGACTAGCGGAAAACAATGAGCAGTTCTTC.